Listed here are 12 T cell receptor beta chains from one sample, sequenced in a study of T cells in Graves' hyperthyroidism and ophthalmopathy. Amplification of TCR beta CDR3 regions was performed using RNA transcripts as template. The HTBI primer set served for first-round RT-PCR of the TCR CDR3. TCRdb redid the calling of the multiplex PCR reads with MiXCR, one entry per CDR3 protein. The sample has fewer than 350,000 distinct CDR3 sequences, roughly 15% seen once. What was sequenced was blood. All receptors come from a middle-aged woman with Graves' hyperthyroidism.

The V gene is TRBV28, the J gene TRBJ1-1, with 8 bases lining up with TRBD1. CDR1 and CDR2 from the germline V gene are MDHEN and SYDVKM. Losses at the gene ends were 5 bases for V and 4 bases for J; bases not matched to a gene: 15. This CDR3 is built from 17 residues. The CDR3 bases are TGTGCCAGCAGTACGAATACCGCATCAGGGGGCGGCACTGAAGCTTTCTTT. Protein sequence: CASSTNTASGGGTEAFF.

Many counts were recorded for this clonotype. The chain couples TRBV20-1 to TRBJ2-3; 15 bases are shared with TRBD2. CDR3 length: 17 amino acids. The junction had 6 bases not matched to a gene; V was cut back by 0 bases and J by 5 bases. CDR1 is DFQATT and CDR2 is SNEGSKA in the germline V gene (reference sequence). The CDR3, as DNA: TGCAGTGCTAGAGAGCTGGGACTAGCGGGAGGTTTAGATACGCAGTATTTT. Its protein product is CSARELGLAGGLDTQYF.

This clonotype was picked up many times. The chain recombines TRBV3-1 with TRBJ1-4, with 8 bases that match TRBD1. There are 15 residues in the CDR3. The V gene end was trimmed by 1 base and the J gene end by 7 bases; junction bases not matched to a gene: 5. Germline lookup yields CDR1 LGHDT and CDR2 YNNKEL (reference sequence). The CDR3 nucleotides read TGTGCCAGCAGCCAAGTGCCAGGGGGCATTGAAAAACTGTTTTTT. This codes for CASSQVPGGIEKLFF.

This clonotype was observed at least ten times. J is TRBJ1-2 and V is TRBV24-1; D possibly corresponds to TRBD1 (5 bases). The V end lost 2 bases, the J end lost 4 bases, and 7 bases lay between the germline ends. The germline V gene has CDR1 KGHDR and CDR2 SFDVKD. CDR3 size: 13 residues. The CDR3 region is CATSDWDGYGYTF. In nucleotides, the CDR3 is TGTGCCACCAGTGATTGGGACGGCTATGGCTACACCTTC.

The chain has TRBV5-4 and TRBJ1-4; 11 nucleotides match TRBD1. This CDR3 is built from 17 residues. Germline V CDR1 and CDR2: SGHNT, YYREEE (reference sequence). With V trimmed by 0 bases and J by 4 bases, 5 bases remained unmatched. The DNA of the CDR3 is TGTGCCAGCAGCTTGGACGGACAGGGGGCGCTTAATGAAAAACTGTTTTTT. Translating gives CASSLDGQGALNEKLFF. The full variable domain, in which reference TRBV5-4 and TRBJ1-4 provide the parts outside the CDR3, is ETGVTQSPTHLIKTRGQQVTLRCSSQSGHNTVSWYQQALGQGPQFIFQYYREEENGRGNFPPRFSGLQFPNYSSELNVNALELDDSALYLCASSLDGQGALNEKLFFGSGTQLSVL.

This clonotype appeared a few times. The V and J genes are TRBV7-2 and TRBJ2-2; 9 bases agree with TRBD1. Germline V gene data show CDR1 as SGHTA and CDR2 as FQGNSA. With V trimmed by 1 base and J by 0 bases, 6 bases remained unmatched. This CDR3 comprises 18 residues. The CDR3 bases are TGTGCCAGCAGCTTAGAATTGACAGGGGGTACGAACACCGGGGAGCTGTTTTTT. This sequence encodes CASSLELTGGTNTGELFF.

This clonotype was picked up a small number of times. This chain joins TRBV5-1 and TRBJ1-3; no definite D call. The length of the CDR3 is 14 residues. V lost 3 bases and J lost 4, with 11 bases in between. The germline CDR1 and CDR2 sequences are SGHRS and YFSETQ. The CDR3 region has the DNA TGCGCCAGCAGCTACGGAGGAGCAGGAAACACCATATATTTT. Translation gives CASSYGGAGNTIYF.

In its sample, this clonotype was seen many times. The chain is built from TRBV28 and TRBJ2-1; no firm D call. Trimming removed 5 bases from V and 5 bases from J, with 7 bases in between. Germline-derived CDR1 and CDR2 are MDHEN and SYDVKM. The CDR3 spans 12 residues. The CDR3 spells CASSQRHNEQFF. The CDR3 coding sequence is TGTGCCAGCAGTCAGCGCCACAATGAGCAGTTCTTC.

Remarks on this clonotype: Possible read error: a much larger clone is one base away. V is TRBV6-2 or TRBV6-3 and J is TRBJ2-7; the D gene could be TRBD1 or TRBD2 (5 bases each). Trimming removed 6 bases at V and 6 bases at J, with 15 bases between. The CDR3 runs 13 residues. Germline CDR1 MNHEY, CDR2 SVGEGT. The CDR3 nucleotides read TGTGCCAGCAGGGGGACGTTAGGGGCCGAGCAGTACTTC. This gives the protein CASRGTLGAEQYF.

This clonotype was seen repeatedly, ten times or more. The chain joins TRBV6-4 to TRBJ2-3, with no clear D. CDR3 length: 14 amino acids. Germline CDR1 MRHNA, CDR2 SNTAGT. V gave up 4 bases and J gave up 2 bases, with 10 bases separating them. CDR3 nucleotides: TGTGCCAGCAGTGCTAGTGGGGACACAGATACGCAGTATTTT. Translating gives CASSASGDTDTQYF.

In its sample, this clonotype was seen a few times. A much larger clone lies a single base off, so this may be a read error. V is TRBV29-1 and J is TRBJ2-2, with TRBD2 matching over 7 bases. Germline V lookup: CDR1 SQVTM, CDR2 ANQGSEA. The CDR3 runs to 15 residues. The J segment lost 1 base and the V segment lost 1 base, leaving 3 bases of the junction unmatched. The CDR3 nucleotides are TGCAGCGTTGAAGCGTCTAGCGGGAACACCGGGGAGCTGTTTTTT. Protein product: CSVEASSGNTGELFF.

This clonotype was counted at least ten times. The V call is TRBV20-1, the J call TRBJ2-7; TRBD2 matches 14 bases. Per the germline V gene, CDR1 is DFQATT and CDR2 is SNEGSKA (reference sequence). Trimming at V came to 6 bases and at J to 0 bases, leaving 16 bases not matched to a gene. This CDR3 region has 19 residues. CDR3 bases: TGCAGTGCAGCAAAACCGGGACTAGCGGGAGTGAGGATCTCCTACGAGCAGTACTTC. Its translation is CSAAKPGLAGVRISYEQYF.